A single sample gave rise to the 21 T cell receptor beta chains below, sequenced in a study of OX40 agonist ivuxolimab in advanced cancers. Preparation of the library involved the immunoSEQ multiplex PCR assay. The table comes from immuneACCESS by way of TCRdb, which keeps in-frame sequences with V and J called. Part of the clones is missing from these tables; in studies checked, under half for an unresolved V gene and the rest for unknown reasons. For this sample there are approximately 70,000 clones; about 90% appear just once. The biggest ten clones account for 2% to 2.5% of the sample. Sample: CD4+ or CD8+ T cells sorted from blood, taken in a trial of the OX40 agonist ivuxolimab. Receptors were obtained from an adult with an advanced solid tumor such as melanoma, head and neck, liver or kidney cancer.

The chain employs TRBV4-1 and TRBJ2-2; 7 bases map to TRBD1. The length of the CDR3 is 19 residues. Germline V gene lookup returns CDR1 MGHRA and CDR2 YSYEKL. The ends lost 1 base at V and 1 base at J; junction bases unmatched: 12. CDR3 region: CASSQGSLRDRENTGELFF. CDR3 DNA sequence: TGCGCCAGCAGCCAAGGGTCCCTCCGGGACAGAGAGAACACCGGGGAGCTGTTTTTT.

The chain links TRBV5-1 to TRBJ2-7, with D perhaps TRBD1 (6 bases). This CDR3 region has 14 residues. In germline, CDR1 is SGHRS, CDR2 YFSETQ. Deletions cut 6 bases from V and 0 bases from J, with 13 bases between. The CDR3 region has the DNA TGCGCCAGCACCCGAGACAGGCCCTCCTACGAGCAGTACTTC. As protein: CASTRDRPSYEQYF.

The gene calls are TRBV28 and TRBJ1-2; perhaps TRBD1 as D (5 bases). Trimming left V 10 bases short and J 0 bases short, with 24 bases between. CDR3 length: 17 residues. CDR1 and CDR2 from the germline V gene are MDHEN and SYDVKM. The CDR3 nucleotides are TGTGCCACCCACCACGGGTCGGGGGACCCAGCTAACTATGGCTACACCTTC. It codes for CATHHGSGDPANYGYTF.

The V and J genes are TRBV7-2 and TRBJ1-3; TRBD1 matches 9 bases. This CDR3 contains 16 residues. After removal of 1 base from V and 1 base from J, the junction contained 2 bases not matched to a gene. Germline V gives CDR1 SGHTA, CDR2 FQGNSA. CDR3 DNA: TGTGCCAGCAGCTTAGGAGGGACAGGGTCTGGAAACACCATATATTTT. Protein product: CASSLGGTGSGNTIYF.

This clone was recorded a few times. The chain employs TRBV5-1 and TRBJ2-7; 7 bases align to TRBD2. CDR3 size: 14 residues. Germline V gene sequence: CDR1 SGHRS, CDR2 YFSETQ. J lost 2 bases, V lost 4 bases, and 6 bases had no gene match. CDR3 amino acids: CASSPTGTTYEQYF. CDR3 nucleotides: TGCGCCAGCAGCCCCACGGGGACTACCTACGAGCAGTACTTC.

This rearrangement joins TRBV18 to TRBJ2-7; 7 positions match TRBD2. This CDR3 spans 14 amino acids. Germline V gene lookup returns CDR1 KGHSH and CDR2 LQKENI. V trimming: 2 bases; J trimming: 6 bases; junction bases outside the gene matches: 7. CDR3 DNA sequence: TGTGCCAGCTCACCAGGCCTAGCGGTAGGCGAGCAGTACTTC. Encoded protein: CASSPGLAVGEQYF.

The V and J genes are TRBV2 and TRBJ2-2; D is possibly TRBD1 or TRBD2 (7 bases each). The CDR3 is made up of 15 amino acids. Trimming left V 10 bases short and J 6 bases short, with 21 bases between. Germline-derived CDR1 and CDR2 are SNHLY and FYNNEI. This CDR3 is CATSREGAKSGELFF. CDR3 DNA sequence: TGTGCCACCTCGAGGGAGGGGGCGAAATCCGGGGAGCTGTTTTTT.

The genes are TRBV4-3 and TRBJ2-3; D is perhaps TRBD1 (6 bases). The CDR3 has 17 residues. V shed 0 bases and J shed 6 bases, with 19 bases lying between them. Germline V gene data show CDR1 as LGHNA and CDR2 as YSLEER. This CDR3 is CASSQDGHRATGDTQYF. The CDR3 bases are TGCGCCAGCAGCCAAGATGGTCACAGGGCTACAGGGGATACGCAGTATTTT.

This clone was seen once. The chain has TRBV5-1 and TRBJ2-2; 8 nucleotides match TRBD2. This CDR3 is 13 amino acids long. Germline CDR1 and CDR2: SGHRS and YFSETQ. The ends lost 7 bases at V and 3 bases at J; junction bases unmatched: 2. Written as DNA, the CDR3 is TGCGCCAGCCAACTAGCGGACACCGGGGAGCTGTTTTTT. Translation: CASQLADTGELFF. Complete variable domain (other parts from reference TRBV5-1 and TRBJ2-2): KAGVTQTPRYLIKTRGQQVTLSCSPISGHRSVSWYQQTPGQGLQFLFEYFSETQRNKGNFPGRFSGRQFSNSRSEMNVSTLELGDSALYLCASQLADTGELFFGEGSRLTVL.

The V call is TRBV18, the J call TRBJ2-7; D not resolved. The CDR3 has 13 amino acids. The germline CDR1 and CDR2 sequences are KGHSH and LQKENI. V was shortened by 5 bases and J by 7 bases, with 15 bases between the two germline ends. Here the CDR3 DNA reads TGTGCCAGCTCAGCGGACGGTGGTCGGGAGCAGTACTTC. Amino acids: CASSADGGREQYF.

The V and J genes are TRBV10-3 and TRBJ2-7, with D hard to call. The CDR3 is made up of 13 amino acids. CDR1 is ENHRY and CDR2 is SYGVKD in the germline V gene. V lost 6 bases, J lost 5 bases, and 14 bases lay in between. Here the CDR3 reads CAISPSGDDEQYF. CDR3 nucleotide sequence: TGTGCCATCAGCCCTAGTGGTGATGACGAGCAGTACTTC.

This clone came up a few times. V gene TRBV2 combines with J gene TRBJ2-3; 9 positions agree with TRBD2. Trimming at V came to 9 bases and at J to 2 bases, leaving 6 bases not matched to a gene. This CDR3 has 14 amino acids. Germline CDR1 and CDR2: SNHLY and FYNNEI. The CDR3 loop is CASSGSRPTDTQYF. CDR3 DNA: TGTGCCAGTAGCGGGAGCCGTCCCACAGATACGCAGTATTTT.

V is TRBV27 and J is TRBJ1-4; D remains ambiguous. This CDR3 region has 11 residues. Germline lookup yields CDR1 MNHEY and CDR2 SMNVEV (reference sequence). The V end lost 5 bases, the J end lost 8 bases, and 6 bases lay between the germline ends. The CDR3 spells CASSNLEKLFF. CDR3 bases: TGTGCCAGCAGTAACCTCGAAAAACTGTTTTTT.

The chain employs TRBV15 and TRBJ1-2; 7 bases align to TRBD1. The germline V gene has CDR1 LNHNV and CDR2 YYDKDF (reference sequence). CDR3 length: 13 amino acids. V lost 2 bases to trimming and J lost 4 bases; unmatched junction nucleotides: 1. Written as DNA, the CDR3 is TGTGCCACCAGCAGAAACAGGGGCTATGGCTACACCTTC. Its translation is CATSRNRGYGYTF. The entire variable domain, with the rest obtained from reference TRBV15 and TRBJ1-2, is as follows: DAMVIQNPRYQVTQFGKPVTLSCSQTLNHNVMYWYQQKSSQAPKLLFHYYDKDFNNEADTPDNFQSRRPNTSFCFLDIRSPGLGDTAMYLCATSRNRGYGYTFGSGTRLTVV.

The chain uses TRBV5-1 and TRBJ1-1; D remains ambiguous. Germline-derived CDR1 and CDR2 are SGHRS and YFSETQ. CDR3 length: 13 residues. The V and J ends lost 5 bases and 2 bases respectively, with 10 bases between them. The CDR3 DNA is TGCGCCAGCAGTTGGACTGTAAACACTGAAGCTTTCTTT. Protein: CASSWTVNTEAFF.

The V call is TRBV11-2, the J call TRBJ2-1; 10 bases are shared with TRBD2. The CDR3 is made up of 16 amino acids. Trimming cost V 1 base and J 6 bases; bases outside gene matches: 6. CDR1 and CDR2 from the germline V gene are SGHAT and FQNNGV. The CDR3 region is CASSLGASGSSNEQFF. The CDR3 DNA is TGTGCCAGCAGCTTAGGGGCTAGCGGGAGTTCCAATGAGCAGTTCTTC.

The chain is built from TRBV28 and TRBJ2-7; D remains unclear. V was cut by 8 bases and J by 1 base, with 6 bases left in between. Germline CDR1 MDHEN, CDR2 SYDVKM. This CDR3 has 11 residues. CDR3 protein: CASGYSYEQYF. The CDR3 DNA sequence: TGTGCCAGCGGTTATTCCTACGAGCAGTACTTC.

This rearrangement joins TRBV11-2 to TRBJ1-3; perhaps TRBD1 as D (6 bases). The CDR3 has 13 amino acids. Germline V gene data show CDR1 as SGHAT and CDR2 as FQNNGV. The germline V and J ends were trimmed by 5 bases and 6 bases, with 11 bases remaining between them. CDR3 sequence reads: CASSRGALNTIYF. As DNA, the CDR3 is TGTGCCAGCAGCCGGGGGGCATTAAACACCATATATTTT.

The rearrangement joins TRBV29-1 to TRBJ2-2, with D perhaps TRBD1 (6 bases). Germline CDR1 reads SQVTM; CDR2 reads ANQGSEA. The CDR3 is made up of 13 amino acids. Trimming cost V 5 bases and J 4 bases, with 11 bases left between them. The CDR3 here is CSVTADSTGELFF. DNA of the CDR3: TGCAGCGTTACCGCGGACAGCACCGGGGAGCTGTTTTTT.

This chain uses TRBV7-2 with TRBJ2-1; 8 bases are shared with TRBD1. This CDR3 has 16 residues. CDR1 SGHTA and CDR2 FQGNSA come from the germline V gene. J was trimmed by 3 bases and V by 5 bases; bases with no gene match: 9. DNA for the CDR3: TGTGCCAGCAGCGTGGGGGCCAGGGGGCTCTACAATGAGCAGTTCTTC. Translation gives CASSVGARGLYNEQFF.

This chain joins TRBV20-1 and TRBJ1-1; no clear D gene. Germline CDR1 reads DFQATT; CDR2 reads SNEGSKA (reference sequence). The CDR3 is 10 residues long. V was clipped by 2 bases and J by 11 bases, with 9 bases between them. The CDR3 here is CSARSTYAFF. The CDR3 coding sequence is TGCAGTGCTAGATCCACTTACGCTTTCTTT.